The 4 T cell receptor beta chains listed next were all sequenced from one sample in a study of technical replicates of blood from a few donors. Sequencing was performed with immunoSEQ multiplex PCR; in TCRdb, only in-frame clones are kept and a portion is missing. The sample includes some 48,000 clones, approximately 90% of them seen just once. Material for sequencing was PBMCs. These receptors all come from a human donor in good health. Some clones in this sample may be carry-over from other donors' samples.

V gene TRBV27 combines with J gene TRBJ1-1; D ambiguous. V shed 2 bases and J shed 0 bases, with 7 bases lying between them. The CDR3 runs to 14 residues. The V gene's germline CDR1 is MNHEY and CDR2 SMNVEV (reference sequence). The CDR3 is CASSLKYLNTEAFF. In nucleotides, the CDR3 is TGTGCCAGCAGTTTAAAGTACTTGAACACTGAAGCTTTCTTT.

The chain joins TRBV6-1 to TRBJ2-7, with 9 bases lining up with TRBD2. CDR3 size: 15 residues. The V gene's germline CDR1 is MNHNS and CDR2 SASEGT. Trimming at V came to 4 bases and at J to 1 base, leaving 5 bases not matched to a gene. For the CDR3, the DNA is TGTGCCAGCAGTGCCATAGCGGGAGCGTCCTACGAGCAGTACTTC. This gives the protein CASSAIAGASYEQYF.

This chain joins TRBV4-3 and TRBJ2-2; 7 bases map to TRBD1. Trimming removed 0 bases from V and 5 bases from J; junction bases left unmatched: 9. The germline V gene encodes CDR1 LGHNA and CDR2 YSLEER. The length of the CDR3 is 17 residues. CDR3 sequence reads: CASSQDYGPGGTGELFF. The CDR3 DNA follows: TGCGCCAGCAGCCAAGATTATGGGCCAGGGGGTACCGGGGAGCTGTTTTTT.

CDR3 protein: CASSLDSGTGARYTF. In DNA, the CDR3 is TGCGCCAGCAGCTTGGACTCCGGGACAGGCGCTCGCTACACCTTC. The chain carries TRBV5-1 and TRBJ1-2; TRBD1 aligns across 8 bases. The CDR3 loop spans 15 amino acids. V lost 0 bases and J lost 9; bases outside the gene matches: 10. The germline V gene has CDR1 SGHRS and CDR2 YFSETQ.